This T cell receptor beta chain was profiled in a study of response to subunit inactivated influenza vaccine. Study outcomes and limitations: Researchers suggested that each seasonal influenza vaccination recruits few new T cells.

This clonotype was counted many times. The antigen is undetermined. V gave up 1 base and J gave up 2 bases, with 17 bases separating them. Germline V CDR1 and CDR2: SGHVS, FQNEAQ. The CDR3 is 17 amino acids. Using its own MiXCR run on the RT-PCR reads, TCRdb lists one record per CDR3 protein. This sample has a few hundred thousand distinct CDR3 sequences, with about a fifth found just once. The sequence was obtained from a man aged 45 to 75 who received an inactivated influenza vaccine. The source was PBMCs from blood, collected less than 22 months after vaccination. The V gene is TRBV7-8, the J gene TRBJ2-5; D may be TRBD1 or TRBD2 (6 bases each). CDR3 coding DNA: TGTGCCAGCAGCTTAGTTTTCCCGGGGGCTAAACAAGAGACCCAGTACTTC. This translates into CASSLVFPGAKQETQYF.